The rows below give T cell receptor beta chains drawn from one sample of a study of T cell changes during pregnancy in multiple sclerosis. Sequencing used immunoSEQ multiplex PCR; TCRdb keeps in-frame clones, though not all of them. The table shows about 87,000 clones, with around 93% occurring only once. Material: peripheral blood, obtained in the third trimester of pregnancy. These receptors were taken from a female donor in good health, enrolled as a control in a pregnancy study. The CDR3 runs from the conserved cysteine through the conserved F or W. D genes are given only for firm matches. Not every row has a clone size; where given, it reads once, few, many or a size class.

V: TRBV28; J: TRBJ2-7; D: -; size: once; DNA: TGTGCCAGCAGTTTATTGGCTGAGATGGGGGGCTCCTACGAGCAGTACTTC; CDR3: CASSLLAEMGGSYEQYF
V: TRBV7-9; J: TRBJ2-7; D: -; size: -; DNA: TGTGCCAGCAGCTTAGCTGGGGGGTTGGACGAGCAGTACTTC; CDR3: CASSLAGGLDEQYF
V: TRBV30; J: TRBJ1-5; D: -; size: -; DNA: TGTGCCTGGAGTAGGGCAGGGGATCAGCCCCAGCATTTT; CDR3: CAWSRAGDQPQHF
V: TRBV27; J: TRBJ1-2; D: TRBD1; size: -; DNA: TGTGCCAGCAGTTTATCCCGGACAGGGGTTGTCGGCTACACCTTC; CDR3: CASSLSRTGVVGYTF
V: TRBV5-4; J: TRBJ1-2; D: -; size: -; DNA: TGTGCCAGCAGCTTGCGGTCCGGGTTTATCTATGGCTACACCTTC; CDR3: CASSLRSGFIYGYTF
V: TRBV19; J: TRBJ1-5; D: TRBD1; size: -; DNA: TGTGCCAGTATTGGGACAGGGGGCAATCAGCCCCAGCATTTT; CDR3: CASIGTGGNQPQHF
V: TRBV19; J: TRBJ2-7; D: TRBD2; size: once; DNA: TGTGCCAGTAGTTCCAAGAGCGGGGAAGGCTACGAGCAGTACTTC; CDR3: CASSSKSGEGYEQYF
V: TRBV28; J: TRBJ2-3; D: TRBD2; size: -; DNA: TGTGCCAGCAGTCCTAACCCGGGACTAGCGGGACTTTCAGATACGCAGTATTTT; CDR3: CASSPNPGLAGLSDTQYF
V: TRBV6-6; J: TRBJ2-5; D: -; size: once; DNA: TGTGCCAGCAGTTACTCGAGGTTAGAGGGATGGTACTTC; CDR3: CASSYSRLEGWYF
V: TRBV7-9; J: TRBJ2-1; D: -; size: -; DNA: TGTGCCAGCAGCTTAGGGGAGGAGGGAGGTGAGCAGTTCTTC; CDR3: CASSLGEEGGEQFF
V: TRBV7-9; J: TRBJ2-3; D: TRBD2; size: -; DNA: TGTGCCAGCAGCGCGGGAAGACTAGCGGGAGTGACAGATACGCAGTATTTT; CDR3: CASSAGRLAGVTDTQYF
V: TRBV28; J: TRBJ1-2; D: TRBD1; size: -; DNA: TGTGCCAGCAGTCCCCAGAGGGCAGGGGGATCATTC; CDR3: CASSPQRAGGSF
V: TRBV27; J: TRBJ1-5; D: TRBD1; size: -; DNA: TGTGCCAGCAGTATCGGACAGGGGGCAAATCAGCCCCAGCATTTT; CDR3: CASSIGQGANQPQHF
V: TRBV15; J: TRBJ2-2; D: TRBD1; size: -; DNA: TGTGCCACCAGCAGATCCCCGGGACAGGGGGCAGGCGGGGAGCTGTTTTTT; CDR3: CATSRSPGQGAGGELFF
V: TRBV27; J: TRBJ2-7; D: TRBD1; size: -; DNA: TGTGCCAGCAGCGTCGGGACAGGGGCCTACGAGCAGTACTTC; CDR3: CASSVGTGAYEQYF
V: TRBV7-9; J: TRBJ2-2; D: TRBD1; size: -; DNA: TGTGCCAGCAGCCCCCGGACAGGCGCGAACACCGGGGAGCTGTTTTTT; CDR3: CASSPRTGANTGELFF
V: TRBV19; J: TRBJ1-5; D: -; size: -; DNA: TGTGCCAGTAGTAGGGGGGTCAATCAGCCCCAGCATTTT; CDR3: CASSRGVNQPQHF
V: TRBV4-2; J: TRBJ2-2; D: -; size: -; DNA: TGTGCCAGCAGCCTAGTGGCGGGGCTCGGGTACACCGGGGAGCTGTTTTTT; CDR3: CASSLVAGLGYTGELFF
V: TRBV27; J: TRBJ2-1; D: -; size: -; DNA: TGTGCCAGCCGGGACTGGTACAATGAGCAGTTCTTC; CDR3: CASRDWYNEQFF
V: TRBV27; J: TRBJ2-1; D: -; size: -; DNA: TGTGCCAGCAGTTTAGCGGGGCCTTACAATGAGCAGTTCTTC; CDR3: CASSLAGPYNEQFF
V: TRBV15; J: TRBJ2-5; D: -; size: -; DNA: TGTGCCACAAGATTAGGAGGGTTGAAGGAGACCCAGTACTTC; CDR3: CATRLGGLKETQYF
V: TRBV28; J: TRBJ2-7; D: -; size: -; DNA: TGTGCCAGCAGTTCCAACGACAGATACGAGCAGTACTTC; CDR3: CASSSNDRYEQYF
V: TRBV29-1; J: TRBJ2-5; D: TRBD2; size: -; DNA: TGCAGCGTAGCGGGAGGTGTCCAAGAGACCCAGTACTTC; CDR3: CSVAGGVQETQYF
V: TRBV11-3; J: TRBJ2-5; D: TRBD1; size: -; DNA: TGTGCCAGCAGCTTAGCCAAGGGCAGGGGGGAGACCCAGTACTTC; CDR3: CASSLAKGRGETQYF
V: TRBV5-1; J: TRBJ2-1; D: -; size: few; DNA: TGCGCCAGCAGCTTGGGACAGGCAGTGAACTCCTACAATGAGCAGTTCTTC; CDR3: CASSLGQAVNSYNEQFF
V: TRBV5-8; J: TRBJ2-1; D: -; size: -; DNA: TGTGCCAGCAGCTTGTACGACAGTTGGGGAGGCTACAATGAGCAGTTCTTC; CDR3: CASSLYDSWGGYNEQFF